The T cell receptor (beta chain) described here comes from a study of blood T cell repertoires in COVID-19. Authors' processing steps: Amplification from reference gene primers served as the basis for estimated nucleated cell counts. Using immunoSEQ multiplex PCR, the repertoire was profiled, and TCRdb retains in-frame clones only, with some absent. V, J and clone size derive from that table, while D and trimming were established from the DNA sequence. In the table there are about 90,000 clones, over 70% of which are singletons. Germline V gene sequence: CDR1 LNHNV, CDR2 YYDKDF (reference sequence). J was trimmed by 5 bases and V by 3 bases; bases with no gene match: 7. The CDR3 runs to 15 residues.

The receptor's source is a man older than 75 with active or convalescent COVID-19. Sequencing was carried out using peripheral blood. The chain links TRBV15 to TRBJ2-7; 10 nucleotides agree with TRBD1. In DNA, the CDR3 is TGTGCCACCAGCAGGACCGGGACAGGGGTAGACGAGCAGTACTTC. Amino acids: CATSRTGTGVDEQYF.